Included here is one T cell receptor beta chain sequence, with context. The data belong to a study of blood T cell repertoires in COVID-19. Study as a whole: Material from acute and convalescent COVID-19 was sourced from the United States, Italy and Spain.

Some clones are missing from TCRdb's copy, which holds only in-frame ones; the method was immunoSEQ multiplex PCR. The sample holds around 460,000 clones; about 90% are singletons and the top ten take approximately 0.92%. The CDR3 covers 15 residues. Trimming removed 8 bases from V and 6 bases from J; junction bases left unmatched: 13. Germline V lookup: CDR1 SNHLY, CDR2 FYNNEI. Sequenced: peripheral blood. The sequence was obtained from a man between 18 and 35 years old with COVID-19, enrolled during active disease. The chain uses TRBV2 and TRBJ2-5; 9 nucleotides agree with TRBD2. The chain's CDR3 is CASLSPRGGGQTQYF. The CDR3 nucleotides are TGTGCCAGCTTATCCCCTCGCGGGGGGGGGCAGACCCAGTACTTC. Drawing the rest from reference TRBV2 and TRBJ2-5, the complete variable domain is EPEVTQTPSHQVTQMGQEVILRCVPISNHLYFYWYRQILGQKVEFLVSFYNNEISEKSEIFDDQFSVERPDGSNFTLKIRSTKLEDSAMYFCASLSPRGGGQTQYFGPGTRLLVL.